The next 6 T cell receptor beta chains were all read from a single sample in a study of blood T cell repertoires in COVID-19. Clones were sequenced by immunoSEQ multiplex PCR, and TCRdb holds only the in-frame ones, with some missing. The data show around 140,000 clones, about 89% seen once. Sequenced sample: peripheral blood. The receptors stem from a man aged 50 to 60 with active COVID-19.

This chain joins TRBV6-4 and TRBJ2-3; 8 bases map to TRBD2. The V segment lost 3 bases and the J segment 1 base; nucleotides outside the gene matches: 3. The germline V gene encodes CDR1 MRHNA and CDR2 SNTAGT. The CDR3 extends over 15 amino acids. The chain's CDR3 is CASSDNSGGTDTQYF. CDR3 in DNA: TGTGCCAGCAGTGATAATAGCGGGGGCACAGATACGCAGTATTTT.

This clone was found once. The chain links TRBV6-2 or TRBV6-3 to TRBJ2-1, with 10 bases that match TRBD2. V gave up 5 bases and J gave up 8 bases; unmatched junction bases: 9. There are 15 residues in the CDR3. Per germline, CDR1 MNHEY and CDR2 SVGEGT. The CDR3: CASSIERGGRDEQFF. Written as DNA, the CDR3 is TGTGCCAGCAGTATAGAGCGGGGGGGCCGGGATGAGCAGTTCTTC.

The chain is built from TRBV7-2 and TRBJ1-1; 12 bases agree with TRBD1. CDR1 SGHTA and CDR2 FQGNSA come from the germline V gene. J lost 11 bases, V lost 7 bases, and 14 bases had no gene match. The CDR3 loop spans 15 amino acids. The CDR3 spells CASTSLEGQGARAFF. The CDR3 DNA sequence: TGTGCCAGCACCTCGCTCGAGGGACAGGGGGCCAGGGCTTTCTTT.

The chain uses TRBV3-1 (or the pseudogene TRBV3-2) and TRBJ1-1; D is undetermined. V shed 6 bases and J shed 3 bases, with 11 bases lying between them. Germline V lookup: CDR1 LGHDT, CDR2 YNNKEL (reference sequence). This CDR3 comprises 13 residues. CDR3 DNA sequence: TGTGCCAGCAGGTATCGGCTAGACACTGAAGCTTTCTTT. It translates to CASRYRLDTEAFF.

The V call is TRBV9, the J call TRBJ2-7, with TRBD1 identical over 10 bases. This CDR3 region has 15 residues. Trimming cost V 4 bases and J 5 bases; bases outside gene matches: 9. Looked up from germline, CDR1 is SGDLS and CDR2 is YYNGEE. Here the CDR3 DNA reads TGTGCCAGCAGCAGAAGGACAGGGGGGTCTGACGAGCAGTACTTC. It encodes CASSRRTGGSDEQYF. Together with reference TRBV9 and TRBJ2-7, the CDR3 gives the full variable domain: DSGVTQTPKHLITATGQRVTLRCSPRSGDLSVYWYQQSLDQGLQFLIQYYNGEERAKGNILERFSAQQFPDLHSELNLSSLELGDSALYFCASSRRTGGSDEQYFGPGTRLTVT.

The CDR3 sequence: CASSQGPGQGNSPLHF. CDR3 bases: TGCGCCAGCAGCCAAGGACCGGGACAGGGTAATTCACCCCTCCACTTT. V gene TRBV4-1 combines with J gene TRBJ1-6; 9 nucleotides match TRBD1. The germline V gene encodes CDR1 MGHRA and CDR2 YSYEKL. V shed 1 base, J shed 6 bases, and the junction held 4 bases outside the gene matches. This CDR3 spans 16 amino acids.